This TCR beta chain is from a study of cytomegalovirus exposure and HLA in healthy donors. Study observations and caveats: There were some V segments, including TRBV6-2 and TRBV6-3, excluded as indistinguishable.

This CDR3 is built from 14 residues. V dropped 1 base and J dropped 6; count of bases not matched to a gene: 4. Germline CDR1 is LNHNV and CDR2 is YYDKDF (reference sequence). Researchers ran the PCR with 60 Vbeta and 13 Jbeta primers. Libraries were prepared by immunoSEQ multiplex PCR; TCRdb keeps only in-frame clonotypes and omits some of them. Among around 150,000 clones listed, 65% to 75% were seen once. Worth noting for this clone: What it recognizes is unknown.

The sequence came from a man aged 55 to 70 in good health and CMV-seronegative. Sequencing was performed on PBMCs. This chain joins TRBV15 and TRBJ2-7; 9 bases are shared with TRBD2. Here the CDR3 reads CATSRGRTSVEQYF. In DNA, the CDR3 is TGTGCCACCAGCAGAGGAAGGACTAGCGTCGAGCAGTACTTC.